This entry features one T cell receptor beta chain sequence. The table lists this clonotype with many counts. Its antigen is unknown. The record has no base qualities; no much larger clone is one base away. The data originate from a study of regulatory T cells in long-lasting Graves disease (dated by TCRdb to 2020 to 2023). About the investigation overall: Newly diagnosed Graves' disease patients had taken antithyroid drugs for less than 3 months. Persistent Graves' disease patients were compared with newly diagnosed Graves' disease patients by peripheral blood TCR sequencing and RNA sequencing. The study was registered as a clinical trial and conducted in China. A total of 33 samples were covered by TCR sequencing, comprising approximately 13 persistent and around 20 newly diagnosed Graves' disease patients. On the study overall, not on this receptor specifically: Sequencing and analysis were limited to the TCR beta chain. TRBV28, TRBJ1-2 and TRBJ2-5 were preferentially used in persistent disease, while TRBV20-1 and TRBJ2-1 were favored in newly diagnosed disease. Peripheral blood alone was examined, since thyroid tissue, which constituted the primary lesion, could not be accessed. As a limitation, the authors acknowledged that the small sample size may reduce accuracy. Persistent Graves' disease patients showed lower TCR Shannon entropy and fewer highly expanded clones than newly diagnosed patients, suggesting clonal expansion. Patients with persistent disease shared more public clonotypes (fewer than 3,000) than newly diagnosed patients did (966).

The time point label for this specimen denotes: newly diagnosed GD, antithyroid drugs for less than 3 months. For both TCR sequencing and RNA sequencing, RNA was extracted from PBMCs using TRIzol. Graves' disease was diagnosed according to American Thyroid Association guidelines. Patients were recruited from an endocrinology department in Xi'an, China. Each patient gave 7 to 9.5 milliliters of peripheral blood, collected in an EDTA anticoagulant tube. Ficoll Paque Plus density gradient separation was used to isolate PBMCs, and no additional T cell sorting was done. An Agilent 2100 Bioanalyzer and agarose gel were used to check RNA quality, and a NanoDrop 2000 was used to measure RNA concentration. The V and J ends are trimmed by 2 bases and 7 bases, leaving 13 bases between them. Counted from cysteine to phenylalanine, this CDR3 has 14 amino acids. CDR3 DNA only is kept here, 42 bases in frame from base 1. According to the germline V gene, CDR1 reads SNHLY and CDR2 reads FYNNEI.

Library creation used multiplex PCR. The sequencer listed for this sample is Illumina HiSeq 4000. TCR beta libraries were built with iRepertoire HTBI primers and Arm-PCR amplification of CDR3 regions. Gel purification was performed on PCR products prior to sequencing. The paper's processing steps were these. Gene usage analysis of CDR3 amino acid clonotypes used the 62 TRBV and 14 TRBJ segments found across samples. Filtered high-quality paired reads were merged into contigs using COPE and FqMerger. BLAST was used to align contigs to the IMGT TRBV, TRBD and TRBJ reference genes, and CDR3 was defined following IMGT. Any clonotype with a frequency above 0.1% was classified as a highly expanded clone. Shannon entropy served as the measure of repertoire diversity, while the Gini coefficient captured V-J evenness. Public clonotypes were defined as clonotypes shared by more than one individual. TCRdb reprocessed the public reads (quality trimming at Q25 with fastp, clone calling with MiXCR) and kept in-frame beta chains. Every distinct CDR3 protein forms one entry, paired with its most common genes and DNA. It is TCRdb's table, rather than the study itself, that gives the V and J calls and clone size. Present in this sample are 580,000 or so distinct CDR3 sequences, about 16% of which were seen just once. The ten largest make up around 12% of the sample.

The data also belong to a second study, concerning T cells in Graves' hyperthyroidism and ophthalmopathy. According to the second study: Graves' hyperthyroidism was defined as stable when no progression to ophthalmopathy occurred over 18 months of follow-up. Hyperthyroidism patients were aged 18 to 65 years and newly diagnosed, with disease duration of less than 2 months. The study excluded patients with uncontrolled infections, other autoimmune diseases, pregnancy or lactation. Diagnoses were based on clinical symptoms, serum thyroxine and TRAb, thyroid ultrasound and orbital computed tomography. The TCR CDR3 was subjected to a first round of RT-PCR using the HTBI primer set and the Qiagen OneStep RT-PCR kit. Most expanded thyroid clonotypes (frequency above 0.001) were also detected in blood, a finding suggesting that blood repertoires may reflect thyroid immune responses. A model built on a 13 V-J signature distinguished ophthalmopathy from stable hyperthyroidism, reaching about 88% sensitivity and about 81% specificity in cross-validation and 80%/75% in testing. In validation, the model predicted progression to ophthalmopathy with approximately 71% sensitivity and 72% to 85% specificity, a median of roughly seven months before onset. To identify TCR V-J signatures that set the groups apart, the researchers used a discovery cohort of 90 to 100 patients, made up of around 42 with Graves' ophthalmopathy and about 55 with stable Graves' hyperthyroidism. Prospective prediction of ophthalmopathy was tested in an independent validation cohort consisting of 18 hyperthyroidism patients and approximately 16 patients who later progressed to ophthalmopathy. The 100 or so discovery patients were divided at random into training and test sets in a 7:3 ratio. Thyroid tissue and blood T-cell repertoires from about 6 Graves' hyperthyroidism patients were also compared in the study. After blood sampling, hyperthyroidism patients were treated with methimazole at a starting dose of 30 mg daily, and ophthalmopathy patients were treated with high-dose intravenous methylprednisolone. Libraries were constructed in a second round of multiplex PCR, after which size selection and purification were performed. Sequencing of the libraries was done on an Illumina HiSeq2000 using paired-end 100 bp reads. SOAPnuke was used to process the raw data, throwing out any read that contained adapters or uncalled bases, had a mean Phred below 15, or lacked an exact constant-primer or identifier match. High-quality paired reads were merged using COPE v1.2.5, and each unique nucleotide sequence was defined as a clonotype. MiTCR v1.1 was used to align the clonotypes against IMGT TRBV, TRBD and TRBJ reference segments. The analysis included only V-J combinations with a frequency above 0.0001, which together covered 98% to 99.2% of the repertoires. The TCS score was defined as F50 (clonal expansion) divided by E x V (chaos), with BLOSUM62-based TCRdist calculated between CDR3 peptides within each V-J. Welch's t-statistics and random forest reduced approximately 520 V-J features to roughly 13, which were used in a naive Bayes classifier (R e1071). Sample size was not statistically predetermined, and investigators were not blinded to group allocation. The paper describes TCR Vbeta CDR3 sequencing of 140 or so peripheral blood samples, made up of 40 to 45 ophthalmopathy patients, approximately 73 hyperthyroidism patients and roughly 17 progressor patients.

The specimen was peripheral blood mononuclear cells (PBMCs), collected at new diagnosis, from a patient treated with antithyroid drugs. The sequence links TRBV2 to TRBJ2-3; the D segment cannot be called with confidence. This sequence originates from a man younger than 30 with Graves disease. Donor details come from another sample of the same person, matched by shared clones. The CDR3 sequence is CASSEMDHRYTQYF. The DNA sequence reads TGTGCCAGCAGTGAAATGGACCATCGATATACGCAGTATTTT.